These 31 T cell receptor beta chains were all obtained from the same sample, sequenced in a study of patients and donors after allogeneic stem cell transplantation. TCRdb ran MiXCR on the RT-PCR reads and lists one entry per CDR3 protein. This sample carries hundreds of thousands of distinct CDR3 sequences, approximately 16% of them seen once, and the ten largest clones take less than 9.5%. Sequencing used blood, either unsorted or a sorted T cell fraction (not recorded which). These receptor sequences come from a human donor who was either an allogeneic HSCT recipient or a stem cell or donor lymphocyte infusion donor (not recorded which). It is not recorded whose cells these are; they may come from a transplant donor.

This clonotype was seen repeatedly, ten times or more. The chain carries TRBV12-3 or TRBV12-4 and TRBJ2-2; D gene uncertain. The CDR3 sequence is 15 residues long. V lost 2 bases and J 5 bases, leaving 12 bases between the germline ends. In DNA, the CDR3 is TGTGCCAGCAGTTTAAGATCTCCTAAGACCGGGGAGCTGTTTTTT. This codes for CASSLRSPKTGELFF.

This clonotype was seen a few times. J is TRBJ2-1 and V is TRBV6-1, with D possibly being TRBD1 (5 bases). The V and J ends lost 8 bases and 6 bases respectively, with 17 bases between them. Germline assignment: CDR1 MNHNS and CDR2 SASEGT. The CDR3 has 14 residues. The CDR3 nucleotides are TGTGCCAGCTCCGTGGGCAGGGCAGGCAATGAGCAGTTCTTC. This codes for CASSVGRAGNEQFF.

This clonotype came up a few times. The chain employs TRBV5-6 and TRBJ1-5, with TRBD1 as a possible D gene (5 bases). Germline lookup yields CDR1 SGHDT and CDR2 YYEEEE. V lost 0 bases and J lost 9, with 10 bases in between. This CDR3 region has 13 residues. CDR3 region: CASSLGQIWPQHF. CDR3 nucleotides: TGTGCCAGCAGCTTGGGACAGATCTGGCCCCAGCATTTT.

This chain connects TRBV12-3 or TRBV12-4 to TRBJ2-7; weak D call: TRBD2 (6 bases). The CDR3 totals 15 residues. Trimming took 5 bases from V and 1 from J, leaving 15 bases between them. DNA of the CDR3: TGTGCCAGCAGTCCCCTTCGGGAGAGGTCCTACGAGCAGTACTTC. It specifies CASSPLRERSYEQYF.

This sequence joins TRBV11-3 and TRBJ1-1; D call uncertain. The CDR3 is 17 amino acids. Trimming pared 5 bases from V and 1 base from J, leaving 20 bases between. Germline CDR1 SGHNT, CDR2 YENEEA. DNA of the CDR3: TGTGCCAGCAGCCTAACCTTACCACCCAGGCAGAACACTGAAGCTTTCTTT. It specifies CASSLTLPPRQNTEAFF.

This clonotype was observed many times. The gene calls are TRBV12-3 or TRBV12-4 and TRBJ1-5; maybe TRBD1 (5 bases). Trimming removed 3 bases at V and 3 bases at J, with 9 bases between. This CDR3 is built from 14 residues. The CDR3 nucleotides read TGTGCCAGCAGTTTCCAGGGATTCAATCAGCCCCAGCATTTT. Its translation: CASSFQGFNQPQHF.

This clonotype was seen repeatedly, ten times or more. V usage is TRBV4-3 and J usage is TRBJ1-6; D unresolved. V lost 0 bases, J lost 6 bases, and 6 bases lay in between. This CDR3 region has 14 residues. Germline V gene sequence: CDR1 LGHNA, CDR2 YSLEER. The CDR3: CASSQEPFNSPLHF. In nucleotides, the CDR3 is TGCGCCAGCAGCCAAGAGCCCTTTAATTCACCCCTCCACTTT.

This clonotype was observed a few times. This chain links TRBV20-1 with TRBJ1-3; D ambiguous. Germline CDR1 reads DFQATT; CDR2 reads SNEGSKA (reference sequence). The CDR3 covers 13 residues. Trimming stripped 6 bases from V and 0 bases from J, with 9 bases between. CDR3 coding DNA: TGCAGTGCCCGGGTGAGCTCTGGAAACACCATATATTTT. This codes for CSARVSSGNTIYF.

The genes are TRBV27 and TRBJ2-4; possible D gene TRBD2, 6 bases. The ends were cut back, 4 bases at V and 0 bases at J, with 13 bases in the middle. There are 16 residues in the CDR3. Germline CDR1 and CDR2: MNHEY and SMNVEV (reference sequence). CDR3 loop: CASSYSGTLAKNIQYF. DNA of the CDR3: TGTGCCAGCAGTTACTCCGGGACTCTAGCCAAAAACATTCAGTACTTC.

The sample holds a few counts of this clonotype. V is TRBV7-2 and J is TRBJ1-6, with a weak D call TRBD1 (5 bases). CDR1 is SGHTA, CDR2 FQGNSA, per germline. With 6 bases removed from V and 16 bases from J, the gap between germline ends came to 19 bases. The CDR3 has 13 amino acids. DNA for the CDR3: TGTGCCAGCAGTTTTCGATCACAGGACGGGCTCCACTTT. Translating it yields CASSFRSQDGLHF.

This clonotype was seen only once. The V and J genes are TRBV28 and TRBJ2-7; 12 bases align to TRBD2. The CDR3 totals 15 residues. The V gene end was trimmed by 6 bases and the J gene end by 3 bases; junction bases not matched to a gene: 6. The germline CDR1 and CDR2 sequences are MDHEN and SYDVKM. CDR3 nucleotide sequence: TGTGCCAGCAGCCGATCGGGACTAGCGGGCTACGAGCAGTACTTC. This translates into CASSRSGLAGYEQYF.

This clonotype was seen only a few times. This rearrangement joins TRBV6-1 to TRBJ2-2; 8 bases match TRBD1. Germline V gives CDR1 MNHNS, CDR2 SASEGT. Trimming took 5 bases from V and 7 from J; bases not matched to a gene: 12. The CDR3 extends over 16 amino acids. The CDR3 DNA follows: TGTGCCAGCAGTCGATACCTTACAGGGGGTAGCGGGGAGCTGTTTTTT. The encoded protein is CASSRYLTGGSGELFF.

This clonotype was observed at least ten times. The chain uses TRBV21-1 and TRBJ2-5; the table's D call, TRBD2, has no DNA check behind it. TRBV21-1 is an annotated pseudogene. There are 17 residues in the CDR3. CDR3 sequence (DNA): TGTGCCAGCAGCAAAGCATCGGGAGGGTCGGACGGGAAGACCCAGTACTTC. Protein product: CASSKASGGSDGKTQYF.

Ten or more counts support this clonotype. The chain carries TRBV29-1 and TRBJ1-2; D possibly corresponds to TRBD1 (6 bases). The CDR3 has 15 residues. Per the germline V gene, CDR1 is SQVTM and CDR2 is ANQGSEA. Trimming left V 0 bases short and J 4 bases short, with 15 bases between. CDR3 coding DNA: TGCAGCGTTGAAGATCAGGGGAGGGCAGTCTATGGCTACACCTTC. It codes for CSVEDQGRAVYGYTF.

The gene calls are TRBV25-1 and TRBJ1-6; a possible D gene is TRBD1 (6 bases). The germline gives CDR1 MGHDK, CDR2 SYGVNS. The CDR3 extends over 16 amino acids. V gave up 0 bases and J gave up 9 bases, with 15 bases separating them. CDR3 nucleotides: TGTGCCAGCAGTGAATATGGGGGCCAGGGTAGTTCACCCCTCCACTTT. This translates into CASSEYGGQGSSPLHF.

The V and J genes are TRBV18 and TRBJ2-5, with D perhaps given as TRBD1 or TRBD2 (6 bases each). The CDR3 sequence is 15 residues long. The V and J ends lost 2 bases and 4 bases respectively, with 14 bases between them. The germline V gene encodes CDR1 KGHSH and CDR2 LQKENI. Here the CDR3 reads CASSPGLKGGETQYF. The CDR3, as DNA: TGTGCCAGCTCACCAGGATTAAAGGGGGGAGAGACCCAGTACTTC.

V is TRBV7-6 and J is TRBJ2-7; TRBD2 matches at 7 bases. The CDR3 length is 14 residues. Germline-derived CDR1 and CDR2 are SGHVS and FNYEAQ. Unmatched junction bases numbered 5, after V lost 3 bases and J lost 3 bases. The CDR3 sequence: CASSLGGPRYEQYF. The CDR3 DNA sequence: TGTGCCAGCAGCTTGGGAGGGCCTCGCTACGAGCAGTACTTC. Full variable domain (missing parts from reference TRBV7-6 and TRBJ2-7): GAGVSQSPRYKVTKRGQDVALRCDPISGHVSLYWYRQALGQGPEFLTYFNYEAQQDKSGLPNDRFSAERPEGSISTLTIQRTEQRDSAMYRCASSLGGPRYEQYFGPGTRLTVT.

This clonotype has a handful of counts. V and J are TRBV5-1 and TRBJ2-3; weak D call: TRBD2 (5 bases). V was clipped by 4 bases and J by 6 bases, with 18 bases between them. Looked up from germline, CDR1 is SGHRS and CDR2 is YFSETQ. This CDR3 is 15 amino acids long. This CDR3 reads CASSHGGGRADTQYF. CDR3 sequence (DNA): TGCGCCAGCAGCCATGGAGGCGGTCGGGCGGATACGCAGTATTTT.

This clonotype was counted once. The V call is TRBV15, the J call TRBJ1-5; 7 nucleotides match TRBD1. The CDR3 runs 13 residues. Looked up from germline, CDR1 is LNHNV and CDR2 is YYDKDF (reference sequence). J lost 5 bases, V lost 5 bases, and 3 bases had no gene match. In nucleotides, the CDR3 is TGTGCCACCAGCGGGCAGGGGGATCAGCCCCAGCATTTT. This gives the protein CATSGQGDQPQHF.

This clonotype has ten or more counts. CDR3 nucleotides: TGCGCCAGCAGCCAAGATGGGGGGGCCCATACTGATACGCAGTATTTT. This sequence encodes CASSQDGGAHTDTQYF. V is TRBV4-1 and J is TRBJ2-3; perhaps TRBD2 as D (7 bases). The CDR3 sequence is 16 residues long. The germline V gene encodes CDR1 MGHRA and CDR2 YSYEKL. V lost 0 bases to trimming and J lost 6 bases, with 16 bases between them.

The V and J genes are TRBV20-1 and TRBJ2-5; TRBD2 is a possible D gene (6 bases). The CDR3 covers 14 residues. Germline lookup yields CDR1 DFQATT and CDR2 SNEGSKA (reference sequence). V lost 6 bases and J lost 5, with 19 bases in between. CDR3 in amino acids: CSAAWDSTVETQYF. The DNA for the CDR3 is TGCAGTGCCGCGTGGGACTCAACCGTGGAGACCCAGTACTTC.

This clonotype was counted at least ten times. The CDR3 region is CASSLLQVFSEQFF. The DNA for the CDR3 is TGTGCCAGCAGCTTACTACAGGTATTCTCTGAGCAGTTCTTC. This sequence joins TRBV7-2 and TRBJ2-1; a possible D gene is TRBD1 (5 bases). Germline-derived CDR1 and CDR2 are SGHTA and FQGNSA. Trimming removed 2 bases from V and 9 bases from J, with 14 bases in between. This CDR3 is built from 14 residues.

This clonotype was recorded a few times. This chain uses TRBV5-8 with TRBJ1-2; no reliable D call. Trimming pared 4 bases from V and 4 bases from J, leaving 23 bases between. This CDR3 has 17 amino acids. CDR1 is SGHTS and CDR2 is YDEGEE in the germline V gene. CDR3 amino acids: CASSPEARYHGPYGYTF. CDR3 DNA sequence: TGTGCCAGCAGCCCCGAAGCGAGATATCATGGGCCCTATGGCTACACCTTC.

This chain joins TRBV3-1 and TRBJ1-5; 7 bases agree with TRBD1. Trimming took 0 bases from V and 4 from J; bases not matched to a gene: 0. CDR3 size: 14 residues. Per germline, CDR1 LGHDT and CDR2 YNNKEL (reference sequence). The CDR3: CASSQETGNQPQHF. The CDR3 DNA is TGTGCCAGCAGCCAAGAGACAGGGAATCAGCCCCAGCATTTT.

Many counts were recorded for this clonotype. The genes are TRBV4-3 and TRBJ1-2; a weak D match, TRBD1 (6 bases). This CDR3 region has 13 residues. Germline V CDR1 and CDR2: LGHNA, YSLEER. V dropped 2 bases and J dropped 4 bases, with 8 bases sitting between them. The CDR3 is CASSQTGFYGYTF. The CDR3 DNA sequence: TGCGCCAGCAGCCAAACAGGGTTCTATGGCTACACCTTC.

This clonotype was observed a handful of times. V is TRBV5-1 and J is TRBJ2-1; TRBD2 matches 11 bases. CDR3 size: 15 residues. Per the germline V gene, CDR1 is SGHRS and CDR2 is YFSETQ. Losses at the gene ends were 4 bases for V and 9 bases for J; bases not matched to a gene: 9. This chain's CDR3 is CASSHDLAGGGEQFF. The CDR3 DNA is TGCGCCAGCAGCCATGATCTAGCGGGAGGCGGTGAGCAGTTCTTC.

The chain uses TRBV27 and TRBJ2-1; D uncertain. This CDR3 spans 17 amino acids. Deletions cut 1 base from V and 4 bases from J, with 17 bases between. Germline-derived CDR1 and CDR2 are MNHEY and SMNVEV (reference sequence). For the CDR3, the DNA is TGTGCCAGCAGTTTATATACTGTGGCGGTTAAATACAATGAGCAGTTCTTC. As protein: CASSLYTVAVKYNEQFF.

There are many counts of this clonotype. The CDR3 loop reads CASSSGAGDGELFF. The CDR3 DNA follows: TGTGCCAGCAGCTCAGGGGCCGGGGACGGGGAGCTGTTTTTT. V gene TRBV12-3 or TRBV12-4 combines with J gene TRBJ2-2, with a weak D call TRBD1 (6 bases). The CDR3 has 14 amino acids. V was cut by 6 bases and J by 7 bases, with 15 bases left in between.

This clonotype was picked up a small number of times. V is TRBV29-1 and J is TRBJ1-1; D call uncertain. The ends were cut back, 4 bases at V and 8 bases at J, with 11 bases in the middle. Germline V CDR1 and CDR2: SQVTM, ANQGSEA. This CDR3 spans 11 amino acids. This CDR3 is CSVATPREAFF. In DNA form, the CDR3 reads TGCAGCGTTGCCACTCCCCGCGAAGCTTTCTTT.

This clonotype was detected a few times. V is TRBV6-1 and J is TRBJ2-1, with D hard to call. The germline gives CDR1 MNHNS, CDR2 SASEGT. Trimming cost V 5 bases and J 2 bases, with 13 bases left between them. CDR3 length: 15 amino acids. CDR3 residues: CASSTPGRAYNEQFF. DNA of the CDR3: TGTGCCAGCAGTACCCCCGGTAGGGCCTACAATGAGCAGTTCTTC.

This chain connects TRBV9 to TRBJ2-3; possibly TRBD1 or TRBD2 for D (5 bases each). The CDR3 extends over 17 amino acids. The V gene lost 0 bases and the J gene lost 0 bases, with 14 bases spanning the gap. CDR1 and CDR2 (germline): SGDLS, YYNGEE. CDR3 in DNA: TGTGCCAGCAGCGTAGTTCCGGGACGGGTGAGCACAGATACGCAGTATTTT. Translating it yields CASSVVPGRVSTDTQYF.